These T cell receptor beta chains were read from a single sample in a study of vaccination and CD4 T cells after COVID-19. Antigens for these TCRs are unknown. Each CDR3 protein gets one entry after TCRdb re-called the PCR reads with MiXCR. Of roughly 15,000 distinct CDR3 sequences in the sample, roughly 60% were seen once. The specimen was CD4+ T cells from blood, cultured in vitro. These TCRs come from a human donor who had recovered from COVID-19. Each CDR3 is given with its conserved first and last residue. Fields, in order: V gene, clone size, D gene, J gene, CDR3 length, CDR3 protein, CDR3 DNA. A D gene is named only where the DNA matches it firmly. The size entry is marked missing in some rows and otherwise reads once, few, many or a size class.

TRBV27	few	TRBD1	TRBJ2-5	15	CASSLGTGELETQYF	TGTGCCAGCAGTCTCGGGACAGGGGAGTTGGAGACCCAGTACTTC
TRBV12-3/TRBV12-4	.	.	TRBJ1-2	14	CASSFIGRGDGYTF	TGTGCCAGCAGTTTCATTGGGCGAGGTGATGGCTACACCTTC
TRBV7-9	.	.	TRBJ1-2	14	CASSLDYNYVGYTF	TGTGCCAGCAGCCTAGATTACAACTACGTTGGCTACACCTTC
TRBV11-2	.	.	TRBJ1-1	15	CASSLDGRRNTEAFF	TGTGCCAGCAGCTTAGATGGAAGAAGGAACACTGAAGCTTTCTTT
TRBV18	.	TRBD1	TRBJ1-2	15	CASSPPGGVSYGYTF	TGTGCCAGCTCACCACCAGGGGGCGTTTCCTATGGCTACACCTTC
TRBV2	.	.	TRBJ2-3	12	CASGGAGATQYF	TGTGCCAGCGGAGGGGCTGGTGCTACGCAGTATTTT
TRBV6-5	.	.	TRBJ1-1	15	CASSYSRGANTEAFF	TGTGCCAGCAGTTACTCCCGGGGGGCGAACACTGAAGCTTTCTTT
TRBV6-1	.	.	TRBJ2-3	14	CASRLRASTDTQYF	TGTGCCAGCAGGCTCAGGGCTAGCACAGATACGCAGTATTTT
TRBV10-3	.	TRBD1	TRBJ2-7	16	CAISGTGQATTYEQYF	TGTGCCATCAGTGGGACCGGACAGGCGACCACCTACGAGCAGTACTTC
TRBV7-9	medium-sized	.	TRBJ2-3	14	CASSLGVSTDTQYF	TGTGCCAGCAGCTTAGGAGTTAGCACAGATACGCAGTATTTT
TRBV25-1	.	TRBD2	TRBJ2-1	15	CASRWTSGSYNEQFF	TGTGCCAGCAGGTGGACTAGCGGGAGCTACAATGAGCAGTTCTTC
TRBV6-5	.	.	TRBJ1-5	13	CASSYTSIGPQHF	TGTGCCAGCAGTTACACTTCCATTGGGCCCCAGCATTTT
TRBV19	.	.	TRBJ1-5	14	CASSIGGVPQPQHF	TGTGCCAGTAGTATCGGAGGGGTCCCTCAGCCCCAGCATTTT
TRBV2	.	TRBD2	TRBJ2-2	16	CASSETGGAGTGELFF	TGTGCCAGCAGTGAAACGGGGGGGGCAGGGACCGGGGAGCTGTTTTTT
TRBV20-1	few	.	TRBJ1-1	15	CSASAGGVGNTEAFF	TGCAGTGCTAGTGCTGGGGGAGTGGGAAACACTGAAGCTTTCTTT
TRBV27	.	.	TRBJ1-2	14	CASSLRGWDYGYTF	TGTGCCAGCAGTTTGCGGGGATGGGACTATGGCTACACCTTC
TRBV11-3	few	TRBD1	TRBJ1-1	18	CASSLEGYWTGRNTEAFF	TGTGCCAGCAGCTTAGAGGGCTATTGGACAGGAAGGAACACTGAAGCTTTCTTT
TRBV5-1	.	.	TRBJ2-3	12	CASSAYTDTQYF	TGCGCCAGCAGCGCGTACACAGATACGCAGTATTTT
TRBV6-5	.	.	TRBJ1-1	12	CASSSWGIEAFF	TGTGCCAGCAGTTCTTGGGGTATTGAAGCTTTCTTT
TRBV5-1	.	TRBD1	TRBJ2-7	16	CASSLGWGQGFHEQYF	TGCGCCAGCAGCTTGGGGTGGGGACAGGGGTTCCACGAGCAGTACTTC
TRBV15	few	.	TRBJ2-1	15	CATDPRAGWYNEQFF	TGTGCCACCGACCCCCGGGCGGGATGGTACAATGAGCAGTTCTTC
TRBV7-8	.	TRBD1	TRBJ1-2	13	CASSLQGAYGYTF	TGTGCCAGCAGCTTACAGGGGGCATATGGCTACACCTTC
TRBV5-1	.	.	TRBJ1-5	15	CASSPTPDSNQPQHF	TGCGCCAGCAGCCCAACACCTGATAGCAATCAGCCCCAGCATTTT
TRBV2	.	TRBD1	TRBJ1-5	14	CASRDRGSNQPQHF	TGTGCCAGCAGGGACAGGGGGAGCAATCAGCCCCAGCATTTT
TRBV7-2	few	.	TRBJ2-1	14	CASSLELGRGEQFF	TGTGCCAGCAGCTTAGAACTAGGGAGGGGGGAGCAGTTCTTC
TRBV6-2/TRBV6-3	.	.	TRBJ2-2	11	CASSSVGELFF	TGTGCCAGCAGTTCAGTCGGGGAGCTGTTTTTT
TRBV7-9	few	.	TRBJ1-6	17	CASSLATGGADNSPLHF	TGTGCCAGCAGCTTAGCGACCGGGGGTGCGGATAATTCACCCCTCCACTTT
TRBV6-1	.	.	TRBJ1-5	18	CASSHYPQGTSIPQPQHF	TGTGCCAGCAGCCACTACCCCCAAGGGACTAGCATCCCGCAGCCCCAGCATTTT
TRBV30	.	TRBD1	TRBJ1-5	13	CAWTPRGYQPQHF	TGTGCCTGGACCCCCAGGGGGTACCAGCCCCAGCATTTT
TRBV30	.	TRBD1	TRBJ1-1	16	CAWNRGSSAGNTEAFF	TGTGCCTGGAACAGGGGTTCCTCAGCGGGGAACACTGAAGCTTTCTTT
TRBV6-1	few	.	TRBJ1-5	15	CASTLYPNSNQPQHF	TGTGCCAGCACCCTATATCCTAATAGCAATCAGCCCCAGCATTTT
TRBV6-5	.	.	TRBJ1-3	15	CASSYSSGLGNTIYF	TGTGCCAGCAGTTACTCGTCAGGTCTTGGAAACACCATATATTTT
TRBV7-7	.	TRBD2	TRBJ2-1	14	CASSLGLAGGEQFF	TGTGCCAGCAGCTTAGGGCTAGCGGGGGGTGAGCAGTTCTTC
TRBV7-3	.	.	TRBJ2-2	16	CASSLLSSANTGELFF	TGTGCCAGCAGCTTATTGTCCAGCGCGAACACCGGGGAGCTGTTTTTT
TRBV24-1	.	.	TRBJ2-5	13	CATSQYGSQTQYF	TGTGCCACCAGTCAGTACGGGAGCCAGACCCAGTACTTC
TRBV20-1	.	TRBD1	TRBJ1-1	13	CSVEDRVLEKAFF	TGCAGTGTGGAGGACAGGGTCTTAGAAAAAGCTTTCTTT
TRBV28	once	TRBD2	TRBJ2-2	17	CASSLGLAGGPTGELFF	TGTGCCAGCAGTTTAGGACTAGCGGGAGGACCTACCGGGGAGCTGTTTTTT
TRBV7-2	.	.	TRBJ1-1	14	CASSTGTGATEAFF	TGTGCCAGCAGCACCGGGACGGGAGCCACTGAAGCTTTCTTT
TRBV2	few	.	TRBJ1-2	15	CASSEDSGGNYGYTF	TGTGCCAGCAGTGAAGATTCCGGCGGTAACTATGGCTACACCTTC
TRBV7-9	.	.	TRBJ2-5	14	CASSFRAGGETQYF	TGTGCCAGCAGCTTCAGGGCAGGCGGAGAGACCCAGTACTTC
TRBV6-5	.	TRBD1	TRBJ2-7	14	CASSYAGQGSEQYF	TGTGCCAGCAGTTACGCGGGACAGGGGAGTGAGCAGTACTTC
TRBV7-9	.	.	TRBJ2-5	16	CAARGGSGGWQETQYF	TGTGCCGCTAGGGGGGGGTCGGGAGGATGGCAAGAGACCCAGTACTTC
TRBV10-3	medium-sized	.	TRBJ1-5	16	CAISPVRGGPNQPQHF	TGTGCCATCAGTCCCGTTCGAGGGGGACCAAATCAGCCCCAGCATTTT
TRBV7-2	.	.	TRBJ2-2	15	CASTPWAGWNGELFF	TGTGCCAGCACGCCGTGGGCAGGGTGGAACGGGGAGCTGTTTTTT
TRBV19	.	.	TRBJ1-3	13	CASSTLSGNTIYF	TGTGCCAGTAGTACCCTCAGTGGAAACACCATATATTTT
TRBV5-6	.	TRBD1	TRBJ2-7	15	CASSLTGSRVYEQYF	TGTGCCAGCAGTCTGACAGGGAGTAGGGTCTACGAGCAGTACTTC
TRBV6-2/TRBV6-3	once	TRBD2	TRBJ2-7	16	CASSFAGLAELNGQYF	TGTGCCAGCAGTTTTGCAGGACTAGCGGAACTGAACGGGCAGTACTTC
TRBV27	few	.	TRBJ2-7	13	CASSSAYAYEQYF	TGTGCCAGCAGTTCGGCGTACGCCTACGAGCAGTACTTC
TRBV20-1	.	.	TRBJ2-2	16	CSAREPQGGNTGELFF	TGCAGTGCTAGAGAACCCCAGGGCGGAAACACCGGGGAGCTGTTTTTT